One sample yielded the 30 T cell receptor beta chains listed below, sequenced in a study of molecular identifiers for immune sequencing clone quantification (dated 2018 in TCRdb). To prepare the library, PCR was applied. This sample was sequenced with an Illumina HiSeq 4000. TCRdb applied fastp at Q25 and MiXCR to the public reads, then kept only in-frame beta chains. Every entry covers one CDR3 protein and lists the most common genes and DNA from its rows. For this sample there are approximately 35,000 distinct CDR3 sequences; about a fifth appear just once. Approximately 1% of the sample is taken by the ten largest. The sample taken for sequencing was naive CD8+ T cells from blood, with Jurkat cell RNA spiked in. Reading the label with the study, this specimen's cell subset or site is: FACS-sorted CD8+CD4-CCR7+CD45RA+ naive T cells. The receptors here all came from a human donor in good health. Some libraries in this study had Jurkat cell RNA spiked in.

This clonotype was picked up many times. The rearrangement uses TRBV6-1 and TRBJ2-7, with D unresolved. Trimming shortened V by 10 bases and J by 1 base, and 14 bases separated the two germline ends. Germline CDR1 is MNHNS and CDR2 is SASEGT. The CDR3 spans 13 residues. The CDR3 reads CATSLGSSYEQYF. DNA of the CDR3: TGTGCCACTAGTCTGGGGTCATCCTACGAGCAGTACTTC.

Notes on this clonotype: This may be a read error, as it is one base from a much larger clone. The chain carries TRBV10-2 and TRBJ2-3, with 7 bases lining up with TRBD1. The CDR3 is 18 amino acids. Looked up from germline, CDR1 is WSHSY and CDR2 is SAAADI. For the CDR3, the DNA is TGCGCCAGCAGTGAGTTGGAGACAGGGATTTTGGGCACAGATACGCAGTCTTTT. Encoded protein: CASSELETGILGTDTQSF.

This clonotype has ten or more counts. The chain carries TRBV20-1 and TRBJ2-3; tentative D call: TRBD2 (5 bases). V was trimmed by 1 base and J by 6 bases, leaving 14 bases between them. CDR1 DFQATT and CDR2 SNEGSKA come from the germline V gene (reference sequence). The CDR3 runs to 14 residues. CDR3 amino acids: CSARAAGPGDTQYF. DNA of the CDR3: TGCAGTGCTAGAGCCGCGGGCCCCGGGGATACGCAGTATTTT.

This clonotype showed up many times. The V call is TRBV6-2 or TRBV6-3, the J call TRBJ2-1; TRBD2 aligns across 9 bases. Germline V lookup: CDR1 MNHEY, CDR2 SVGEGT. V dropped 4 bases and J dropped 8; count of bases not matched to a gene: 9. The CDR3 consists of 15 residues. The CDR3 spells CASSSGTSMGDEQFF. CDR3 sequence (DNA): TGTGCCAGCAGTTCCGGGACTAGCATGGGCGATGAGCAGTTCTTC.

This clonotype was seen at least ten times. This chain uses TRBV30 with TRBJ2-7; tentative D call: TRBD2 (5 bases). This CDR3 spans 13 amino acids. Trimming took off 5 bases at V and 3 bases at J, with 14 bases between the two ends. CDR1 is GTSNPN and CDR2 is SVGIG in the germline V gene (reference sequence). CDR3 in DNA: TGTGCCTGGGAACCGGGAACCCTCTACGAGCAGTACTTC. It codes for CAWEPGTLYEQYF.

Worth noting for this clonotype: One base away lies a much larger clone, so this may be a sequencing read error. The genes are TRBV15 and TRBJ2-3, with D maybe TRBD1 (6 bases). The CDR3 spans 14 residues. Germline V gene sequence: CDR1 LNHNV, CDR2 YYDKDF (reference sequence). CDR3 nucleotide sequence: TGTGCCATCAGCATTAGACAGGACACAGATACGCAGTATTTT. Encoded protein: CAISIRQDTDTQYF.

Note on this clonotype: Germline and junction disagree at one end, which may indicate a read error. This chain uses TRBV25-1 with TRBJ2-2; D might be TRBD1 or TRBD2, each matching 6 bases. The CDR3 contains 16 residues. Germline V lookup: CDR1 MGHDK, CDR2 SYGVNS. CDR3 sequence reads: CASGDARGGGSGELFF. The CDR3 bases are TGTGCCAGCGGTGACGCCCGAGGGGGAGGTTCCGGGGAGCTGTTTTTT.

Of note for this clonotype: A clone one base away is much larger, so this may be a read error. The CDR3 ends on some other residue instead of the conserved phenylalanine or tryptophan, so this is likely a read error. CDR3: CASRDSRAETQYL. Here the CDR3 DNA reads TGTGCCAGCAGGGACAGTAGAGCAGAGACCCAGTACCTC. The gene calls are TRBV28 and TRBJ2-5; D might be TRBD1 (6 bases). CDR1 and CDR2 (germline): MDHEN, SYDVKM. There are 13 residues in the CDR3. V lost 6 bases to trimming and J lost 4 bases, with 12 bases between them.

This clonotype was seen a handful of times. The genes are TRBV10-3 and TRBJ2-1, with 7 bases aligning to TRBD1. J lost 4 bases, V lost 0 bases, and 3 bases had no gene match. The germline V gene has CDR1 ENHRY and CDR2 SYGVKD. The CDR3 loop spans 15 amino acids. CDR3 loop: CAISESQGVYNEQFF. The CDR3, as DNA: TGTGCCATCAGTGAGTCCCAGGGGGTTTACAATGAGCAGTTCTTC.

V usage is TRBV2 and J usage is TRBJ1-1, with no clear D. The CDR3 consists of 12 residues. Trimming took off 6 bases at V and 1 base at J, with 6 bases between the two ends. Looked up from germline, CDR1 is SNHLY and CDR2 is FYNNEI. The CDR3 is CASREQNTEAFF. The CDR3 coding sequence is TGTGCCAGCAGGGAGCAGAACACTGAAGCTTTCTTT.

A few counts support this clonotype. This chain joins TRBV19 and TRBJ2-1; 13 bases match TRBD2. This CDR3 region has 15 residues. The V segment lost 3 bases and the J segment 7 bases; nucleotides outside the gene matches: 3. CDR1 and CDR2 (germline): LNHDA, SQIVND (reference sequence). The CDR3 protein is CASSITSGGANEQFF. In DNA, the CDR3 is TGTGCCAGTAGTATCACTAGCGGGGGGGCGAATGAGCAGTTCTTC.

This clonotype was seen at least ten times. The genes are TRBV7-6 and TRBJ1-3; D is undetermined. The CDR3 contains 14 residues. Germline CDR1 and CDR2: SGHVS and FNYEAQ. The germline V and J ends were trimmed by 5 bases and 4 bases, with 12 bases remaining between them. CDR3 sequence reads: CASSPTIAGNTIYF. In nucleotides, the CDR3 is TGTGCCAGCAGCCCTACGATTGCCGGAAACACCATATATTTT.

This clonotype was found a few times. V is TRBV18 and J is TRBJ2-7; no definite D call. CDR1 and CDR2 from the germline V gene are KGHSH and LQKENI. The CDR3 is 13 amino acids. V was cut by 3 bases and J by 1 base, with 7 bases left in between. CDR3 DNA: TGTGCCAGCTCACCGGCAGAATCCTACGAGCAGTACTTC. It specifies CASSPAESYEQYF.

Of note for this clonotype: A clone one base away is much larger, so this may be a read error. The CDR3 DNA is TGTGCCAGCAGCCAAGGACAGGGGGCGCGAACTGAAGCTCTCTTT. It translates to CASSQGQGARTEALF. The rearrangement joins TRBV7-9 to TRBJ1-1; 11 positions match TRBD1. The V gene's germline CDR1 is SEHNR and CDR2 FQNEAQ (reference sequence). The CDR3 contains 15 residues.

At least ten counts were recorded for this clonotype. The chain joins TRBV7-6 to TRBJ2-5, with D tentatively TRBD1 or TRBD2 (5 bases each). The CDR3 is 13 residues long. Trimming took off 4 bases at V and 5 bases at J, with 11 bases between the two ends. The germline gives CDR1 SGHVS, CDR2 FNYEAQ. CDR3 DNA: TGTGCCAGCAGCTCAGAATGGGGGGAGACCCAGTACTTC. Its protein is CASSSEWGETQYF.

The table lists this clonotype with many counts. The chain recombines TRBV6-6 with TRBJ2-5; 10 nucleotides align to TRBD2. The CDR3 runs to 17 residues. J lost 1 base, V lost 0 bases, and 5 bases had no gene match. Per germline, CDR1 MNHNY and CDR2 SVGAGI (reference sequence). CDR3 nucleotide sequence: TGTGCCAGCAGTTACTCGGGGCCTAGCGGGGGCCAAGAGACCCAGTACTTC. Protein sequence: CASSYSGPSGGQETQYF.

About this clonotype: The junction departs from germline at one end; a sequencing error may be responsible. V is TRBV6-2 or TRBV6-3 and J is TRBJ2-7; TRBD2 agrees at 9 bases. The CDR3 has 15 amino acids. Looked up from germline, CDR1 is MNHEY and CDR2 is SVGEGT. CDR3 residues: CVSSYSRVAGDEQYF. The CDR3 DNA follows: TGTGTCAGCAGTTACTCGAGGGTAGCGGGAGACGAGCAGTACTTC.

Concerning this clonotype: The junction departs from germline at one end; a sequencing error may be responsible. The chain couples TRBV7-9 to TRBJ1-1; D unclear. This CDR3 has 9 amino acids. Germline V lookup: CDR1 SEHNR, CDR2 FQNEAQ (reference sequence). CDR3 in DNA: TGTGCCAGCAGTGCGCAGGTTATATTT. Encoded protein: CASSAQVIF.

In this sample, this clonotype turned up a few times. V is TRBV5-8 and J is TRBJ1-5, with no clear D. The CDR3 spans 11 residues. Looked up from germline, CDR1 is SGHTS and CDR2 is YDEGEE. Trimming took off 1 base at V and 6 bases at J, with 2 bases between the two ends. The CDR3 DNA is TGTGCCAGCAGCTTGAGTCAGCCCCAGCATTTT. Protein product: CASSLSQPQHF. The entire variable domain, with the rest obtained from reference TRBV5-8 and TRBJ1-5, is as follows: EAGVTQSPTHLIKTRGQQATLRCSPISGHTSVYWYQQALGLGLQFLLWYDEGEERNRGNFPPRFSGRQFPNYSSELNVNALELEDSALYLCASSLSQPQHFGDGTRLSIL.

This clonotype was recorded at least ten times. The V call is TRBV4-1, the J call TRBJ2-7; 7 nucleotides agree with TRBD1. J gave up 0 bases and V 1 base, and 6 bases lay outside the gene matches. CDR3 size: 16 residues. Looked up from germline, CDR1 is MGHRA and CDR2 is YSYEKL. CDR3: CASSQGPGQSSYEQYF. The CDR3 nucleotides read TGCGCCAGCAGCCAAGGCCCGGGACAGAGCTCCTACGAGCAGTACTTC.

Regarding this clonotype: A much larger clone sits a single nucleotide away, making a read error possible. The chain has TRBV13 and TRBJ1-4; D unclear. Germline loops: CDR1 PRHDT, CDR2 FYEKMQ (reference sequence). The V and J ends lost 7 bases and 5 bases respectively, with 11 bases between them. The CDR3 runs to 13 residues. The CDR3 nucleotides read TGTGCCAGCACCTTGAGTGGAAATGAAAAACTGTTTTTT. Translated: CASTLSGNEKLFF. Based on the CDR3 plus reference TRBV13 and TRBJ1-4, the full variable domain is AAGVIQSPRHLIKEKRETATLKCYPIPRHDTVYWYQQGPGQDPQFLISFYEKMQSDKGSIPDRFSAQQFSDYHSELNMSSLELGDSALYFCASTLSGNEKLFFGSGTQLSVL.

This chain uses TRBV7-9 with TRBJ1-2; unclear D gene. The CDR3 loop spans 14 amino acids. Germline V CDR1 and CDR2: SEHNR, FQNEAQ (reference sequence). V was shortened by 7 bases and J by 6 bases, with 18 bases between the two germline ends. DNA for the CDR3: TGTGCCAGCACCCCTGGCGAGAGGGAGGATGGCTACACCTTC. Translating it yields CASTPGEREDGYTF.

This clonotype was counted between two and nine times. Being one base from a much bigger clone, this may be a read error. The CDR3: CASRTVGYNEQFF. Written as DNA, the CDR3 is TGTGCCAGCAGGACGGTCGGATACAATGAGCAGTTCTTC. V and J are TRBV7-2 and TRBJ2-1; D remains ambiguous. The CDR3 runs 13 residues. Germline CDR1 reads SGHTA; CDR2 reads FQGNSA. Between the trimmed V and J ends, which lost 6 bases and 4 bases, there was a span of 10 bases.

This clonotype was detected only a few times. This chain connects TRBV4-3 to TRBJ2-2; D is perhaps TRBD1 or TRBD2 (5 bases each). V was shortened by 5 bases and J by 4 bases, with 11 bases between the two germline ends. The CDR3 loop spans 14 amino acids. CDR1 and CDR2 from the germline V gene are LGHNA and YSLEER. CDR3 residues: CASSEGRVTGELFF. In nucleotides, the CDR3 is TGCGCCAGCAGCGAGGGGCGCGTCACCGGGGAGCTGTTTTTT.

At least ten counts were recorded for this clonotype. The chain is built from TRBV10-3 and TRBJ2-7; TRBD2 aligns across 12 bases. V was pared by 10 bases and J by 2 bases, with 9 bases of the junction left unmatched. Germline-derived CDR1 and CDR2 are ENHRY and SYGVKD. This CDR3 region has 15 residues. CDR3 coding DNA: TGTGCCACCGGTAGACTAGCGGGAGTGACCTACGAGCAGTACTTC. Protein sequence: CATGRLAGVTYEQYF.

This clonotype was found many times. This chain links TRBV7-9 with TRBJ1-2; no clear D gene. CDR3 length: 15 residues. The germline CDR1 and CDR2 sequences are SEHNR and FQNEAQ (reference sequence). The V gene lost 2 bases and the J gene lost 4 bases, with 14 bases spanning the gap. CDR3: CASSLTGGAFYGYTF. The CDR3 nucleotides read TGTGCCAGCAGCTTAACTGGTGGCGCGTTCTATGGCTACACCTTC.

This clonotype was seen at least ten times. The genes are TRBV7-9 and TRBJ2-7; 9 bases fit TRBD1. The CDR3 extends over 16 amino acids. Trimming removed 5 bases from V and 3 bases from J; junction bases left unmatched: 11. CDR1 and CDR2 from the germline V gene are SEHNR and FQNEAQ (reference sequence). The DNA for the CDR3 is TGTGCCAGCAGCCCATCTCCGGGACAGGGCTACTACGAGCAGTACTTC. Translation: CASSPSPGQGYYEQYF.

The CDR3 DNA reads as TGTGCCAGCAGCGGAGCGTCGGGACAGGGTTTCGAGCAGTACTTC. This translates into CASSGASGQGFEQYF. The chain recombines TRBV7-9 with TRBJ2-7, with TRBD1 identical over 9 bases. In germline, CDR1 is SEHNR, CDR2 FQNEAQ (reference sequence). CDR3 length: 15 amino acids. The V segment lost 5 bases and the J segment 6 bases; nucleotides outside the gene matches: 11.

This clonotype was observed a single time. This chain joins TRBV4-1 and TRBJ2-7; D gene ambiguous. Germline CDR1 reads MGHRA; CDR2 reads YSYEKL. The CDR3 spans 13 residues. The V and J ends lost 1 base and 5 bases respectively, with 9 bases between them. CDR3 loop: CASSQGRWNEQYF. The CDR3 DNA is TGCGCCAGCAGCCAAGGTCGCTGGAACGAGCAGTACTTC.

In this sample, this clonotype turned up many times. The chain combines TRBV6-2 or TRBV6-3 with TRBJ2-5, with D unresolved. CDR3 length equals 15 residues. The ends were cut back, 7 bases at V and 0 bases at J, with 15 bases in the middle. Germline V gene lookup returns CDR1 MNHEY and CDR2 SVGEGT. The CDR3 nucleotides read TGTGCCAGCACGGACGTAGCCGAGAACCAAGAGACCCAGTACTTC. Protein sequence: CASTDVAENQETQYF.